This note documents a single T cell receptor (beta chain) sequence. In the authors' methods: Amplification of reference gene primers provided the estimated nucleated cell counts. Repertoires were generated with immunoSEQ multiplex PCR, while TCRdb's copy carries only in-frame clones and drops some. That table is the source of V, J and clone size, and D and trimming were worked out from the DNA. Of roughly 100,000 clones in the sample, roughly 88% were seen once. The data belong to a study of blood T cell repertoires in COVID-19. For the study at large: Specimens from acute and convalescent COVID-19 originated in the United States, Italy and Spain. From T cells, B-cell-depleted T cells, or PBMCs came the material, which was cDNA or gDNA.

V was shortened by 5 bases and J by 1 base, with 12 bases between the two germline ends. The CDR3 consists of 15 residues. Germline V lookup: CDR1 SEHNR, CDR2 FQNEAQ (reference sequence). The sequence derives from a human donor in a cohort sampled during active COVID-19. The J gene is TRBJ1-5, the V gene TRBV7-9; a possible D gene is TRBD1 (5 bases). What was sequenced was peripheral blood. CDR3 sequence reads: CASSPGTGSNQPQHF. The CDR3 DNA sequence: TGTGCCAGCAGCCCGGGGACTGGAAGCAATCAGCCCCAGCATTTT.